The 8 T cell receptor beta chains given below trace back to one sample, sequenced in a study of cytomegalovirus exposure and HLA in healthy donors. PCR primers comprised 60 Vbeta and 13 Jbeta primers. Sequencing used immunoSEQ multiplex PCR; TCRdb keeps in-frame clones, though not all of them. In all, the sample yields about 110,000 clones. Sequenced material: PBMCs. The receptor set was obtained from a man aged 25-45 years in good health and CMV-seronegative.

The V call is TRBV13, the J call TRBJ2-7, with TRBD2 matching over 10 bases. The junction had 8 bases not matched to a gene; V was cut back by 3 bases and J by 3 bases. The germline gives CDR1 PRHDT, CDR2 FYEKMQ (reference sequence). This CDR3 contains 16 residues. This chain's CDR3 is CASSFSGVAGGYEQYF. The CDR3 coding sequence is TGTGCCAGCAGCTTCTCGGGGGTAGCGGGGGGCTACGAGCAGTACTTC.

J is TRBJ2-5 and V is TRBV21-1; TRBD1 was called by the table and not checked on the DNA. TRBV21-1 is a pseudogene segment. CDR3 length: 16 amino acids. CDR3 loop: CASSKYRTSFQETQYF. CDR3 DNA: TGTGCCAGCAGCAAATACAGGACATCGTTTCAAGAGACCCAGTACTTC.

The CDR3 loop reads CASSFGGGTEAFF. CDR3 bases: TGCGCCAGCAGCTTTGGGGGGGGCACTGAAGCTTTCTTT. This chain joins TRBV5-1 and TRBJ1-1; D possibly corresponds to TRBD1 (5 bases). Germline-derived CDR1 and CDR2 are SGHRS and YFSETQ. This CDR3 is built from 13 residues. V dropped 2 bases and J dropped 4 bases, with 9 bases sitting between them.

CDR3 loop: CASSGGQGRNSPLHF. CDR3 DNA: TGTGCCAGCAGTGGGGGGCAGGGACGCAATTCACCCCTCCACTTT. The chain carries TRBV2 and TRBJ1-6; maybe TRBD1 (6 bases). The CDR3 is 15 amino acids. The V end lost 4 bases, the J end lost 7 bases, and 14 bases lay between the germline ends. The V gene's germline CDR1 is SNHLY and CDR2 FYNNEI.

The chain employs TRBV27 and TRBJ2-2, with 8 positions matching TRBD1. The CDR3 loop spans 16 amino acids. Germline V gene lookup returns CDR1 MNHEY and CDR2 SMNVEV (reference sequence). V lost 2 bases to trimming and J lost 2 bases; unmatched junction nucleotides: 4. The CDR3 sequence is CASSLRTGTNTGELFF. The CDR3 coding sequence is TGTGCCAGCAGTTTACGGACAGGGACCAACACCGGGGAGCTGTTTTTT.

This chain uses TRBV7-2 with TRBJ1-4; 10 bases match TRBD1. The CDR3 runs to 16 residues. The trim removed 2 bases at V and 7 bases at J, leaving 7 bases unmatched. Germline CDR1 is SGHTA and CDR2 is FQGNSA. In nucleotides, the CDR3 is TGTGCCAGCAGCTTAATATGGGACAGGGGTGGTGAAAAACTGTTTTTT. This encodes CASSLIWDRGGEKLFF.

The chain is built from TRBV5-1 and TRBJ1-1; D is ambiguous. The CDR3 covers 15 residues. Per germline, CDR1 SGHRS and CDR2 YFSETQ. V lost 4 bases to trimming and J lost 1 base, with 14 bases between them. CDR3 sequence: CASSILGPANTEAFF. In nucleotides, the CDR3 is TGCGCCAGCAGCATTCTTGGCCCCGCGAACACTGAAGCTTTCTTT.

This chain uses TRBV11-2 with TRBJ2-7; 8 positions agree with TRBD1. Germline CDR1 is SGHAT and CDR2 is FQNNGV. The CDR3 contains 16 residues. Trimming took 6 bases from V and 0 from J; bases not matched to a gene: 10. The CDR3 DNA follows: TGTGCCAGCAGTTTGTCCGCGACAGGGGCCTCCTACGAGCAGTACTTC. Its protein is CASSLSATGASYEQYF.